A selection of T cell receptor beta chains follows, all from one sample in a study of T-cell reconstitution after alpha-beta-depleted transplantation in children. One entry per CDR3 protein results from TCRdb running MiXCR on the PCR reads. The top ten clones hold around 2% of a sample with approximately 490,000 distinct CDR3 sequences, over 9.5% of them seen once. Sequenced material: PBMCs, taken before TCRalphabeta/CD19-depleted stem cell transplant. These receptors were taken from a child aged 2-15 years with inherited bone marrow failure, due to receive a stem cell transplant. Both conserved end residues are part of each CDR3. D genes are given only for firm matches. Some rows mark clone size as missing; the rest say once, few, many or name a class of expanded clone.

v_call: TRBV6-1; j_call: TRBJ2-7; d_call: NA; clone_size: many; cdr3_nt: TGTGCCAGCAGTGAGTTGATCAGCGAGCAGTACTTC; cdr3_aa: CASSELISEQYF
v_call: TRBV4-1; j_call: TRBJ2-5; d_call: NA; clone_size: few; cdr3_nt: TGCGCCAGCAGCCAACTGACAGCCAAGAGAACCCACTTC; cdr3_aa: CASSQLTAKRTHF
v_call: TRBV7-2; j_call: TRBJ2-1; d_call: NA; clone_size: many; cdr3_nt: TGTGCCAGCAGCTTAGGCGCAGGAGCCCCGAGCTCCTACAATGAGCAGTTCTTC; cdr3_aa: CASSLGAGAPSSYNEQFF
v_call: TRBV5-1; j_call: TRBJ2-5; d_call: TRBD1; clone_size: many; cdr3_nt: TGCGCCAGCAGCTTGCCAGGGGGAAGCGAGACCCAGTACTTC; cdr3_aa: CASSLPGGSETQYF
v_call: TRBV20-1; j_call: TRBJ1-1; d_call: NA; clone_size: few; cdr3_nt: TGCAGTGCTAGAAAGGGAGCGCCGAGGAACACTGAAGCTTTCTTT; cdr3_aa: CSARKGAPRNTEAFF
v_call: TRBV6-1; j_call: TRBJ1-1; d_call: TRBD1; clone_size: many; cdr3_nt: TGTGCCAGCAGTGAACTTGGGACAGGGCCTGAAGCTTTCTTT; cdr3_aa: CASSELGTGPEAFF
v_call: TRBV12-3/TRBV12-4; j_call: TRBJ2-7; d_call: NA; clone_size: many; cdr3_nt: TGTGCCAGCAGTTTATATGGCGAGCAGTACTTC; cdr3_aa: CASSLYGEQYF
v_call: TRBV4-1; j_call: TRBJ2-7; d_call: TRBD1; clone_size: many; cdr3_nt: TGCGCCAGCAGCCAAGACGGAGTGACAGGGAAGTACTTC; cdr3_aa: CASSQDGVTGKYF
v_call: TRBV7-2; j_call: TRBJ2-7; d_call: NA; clone_size: many; cdr3_nt: TGTGCCAGCAGCCTCGGGGGCGGGAATCCCTACGAGCAGTACTTC; cdr3_aa: CASSLGGGNPYEQYF
v_call: TRBV10-3; j_call: TRBJ1-3; d_call: NA; clone_size: many; cdr3_nt: TGTGCCATCAGGGACACTGGAAACACCATATATTTT; cdr3_aa: CAIRDTGNTIYF
v_call: TRBV4-3; j_call: TRBJ2-7; d_call: NA; clone_size: many; cdr3_nt: TGCGCCAGCAGCCGTCAGCAGAATTCCTACGAGCAGTACTTC; cdr3_aa: CASSRQQNSYEQYF
v_call: TRBV5-1; j_call: TRBJ2-1; d_call: TRBD2; clone_size: many; cdr3_nt: TGCGCCAGCAGCTTGTCAGGACTAGCGGGAGATATGGATGAGCAGTTCTTC; cdr3_aa: CASSLSGLAGDMDEQFF
v_call: TRBV30; j_call: TRBJ2-3; d_call: TRBD2; clone_size: few; cdr3_nt: TGTGCCTGTTCTGCTAGCGGGACAGATACGCAGTATTTT; cdr3_aa: CACSASGTDTQYF
v_call: TRBV27; j_call: TRBJ2-3; d_call: NA; clone_size: many; cdr3_nt: TGTGCCAGCAGCTCTTTCGGGGCGTCAGAAGATACGCAGTATTTT; cdr3_aa: CASSSFGASEDTQYF
v_call: TRBV10-3; j_call: TRBJ2-1; d_call: NA; clone_size: many; cdr3_nt: TGTGCCATCAGTGGGTCGAAATCGGACAATGAGCAGTTCTTC; cdr3_aa: CAISGSKSDNEQFF
v_call: TRBV7-9; j_call: TRBJ2-7; d_call: TRBD1; clone_size: NA; cdr3_nt: TGTGCCAGCAGCTTAAAGCAGGGGGCAGGGTACGAGCAGTACTTC; cdr3_aa: CASSLKQGAGYEQYF
v_call: TRBV20-1; j_call: TRBJ2-1; d_call: TRBD2; clone_size: NA; cdr3_nt: TGCAGTGCTGGGTCACCGCTAGCGGGAGCAGCGGATGAGCAGTTCTTC; cdr3_aa: CSAGSPLAGAADEQFF
v_call: TRBV4-2; j_call: TRBJ1-1; d_call: TRBD1; clone_size: many; cdr3_nt: TGTGCCAGCAGCCAAGTGGGGACAGGGGGAGTGGCAGCTTTCTTT; cdr3_aa: CASSQVGTGGVAAFF
v_call: TRBV12-3/TRBV12-4; j_call: TRBJ2-3; d_call: NA; clone_size: many; cdr3_nt: TGTGCCAGCAGTTCCCCAACGCCAGATACGCAGTATTTT; cdr3_aa: CASSSPTPDTQYF
v_call: TRBV20-1; j_call: TRBJ1-2; d_call: NA; clone_size: NA; cdr3_nt: TGCAGTGCTCTCGTCACGCATTACAATAACCCTCTGGGCTACACCTTC; cdr3_aa: CSALVTHYNNPLGYTF
v_call: TRBV4-2; j_call: TRBJ2-7; d_call: NA; clone_size: many; cdr3_nt: TGTGCCAGCTATCCCGTGGGAGAAGGGGGAATCTACGAGCAGTACTTC; cdr3_aa: CASYPVGEGGIYEQYF
v_call: TRBV2; j_call: TRBJ2-1; d_call: TRBD2; clone_size: few; cdr3_nt: TGTGCCAGCCGGTCCGGGACTAGCGGGAGGGAGTCCTACAATGAGCAGTTCTTC; cdr3_aa: CASRSGTSGRESYNEQFF
v_call: TRBV7-6; j_call: TRBJ2-1; d_call: NA; clone_size: few; cdr3_nt: TGTGCCAGCAGCTTATACCGGGAGAGGGTCAATGAGCAGTTCTTC; cdr3_aa: CASSLYRERVNEQFF
v_call: TRBV20-1; j_call: TRBJ1-3; d_call: NA; clone_size: many; cdr3_nt: TGCAGTGCTATGAATACAGCCTCTGGAAACACCATATATTTT; cdr3_aa: CSAMNTASGNTIYF
v_call: TRBV28; j_call: TRBJ1-2; d_call: TRBD1; clone_size: NA; cdr3_nt: TGTGCCAGCAGCAAGGGGACAGCTTATGGCTACACCTTC; cdr3_aa: CASSKGTAYGYTF
v_call: TRBV4-2; j_call: TRBJ1-5; d_call: NA; clone_size: many; cdr3_nt: TGTGCCAGCAGCCAAGATAGCCAGGGGATGTGGAGCAATCAGCCCCAGCATTTT; cdr3_aa: CASSQDSQGMWSNQPQHF
v_call: TRBV7-8; j_call: TRBJ2-1; d_call: TRBD2; clone_size: NA; cdr3_nt: TGTGCCAGCAGCTTAGCCCGACTAGCGGGGTACAATGAGCAGTTCTTC; cdr3_aa: CASSLARLAGYNEQFF
v_call: TRBV7-9; j_call: TRBJ2-3; d_call: NA; clone_size: many; cdr3_nt: TGTGCCAGCAGCCTTAACGAGGATACGCAGTATTTT; cdr3_aa: CASSLNEDTQYF
v_call: TRBV13; j_call: TRBJ2-1; d_call: TRBD2; clone_size: few; cdr3_nt: TGTGCCAGCAGCTTCCCGTCTAGCGGAGGGAATGAGCAGTTCTTC; cdr3_aa: CASSFPSSGGNEQFF
v_call: TRBV7-9; j_call: TRBJ2-3; d_call: NA; clone_size: many; cdr3_nt: TGTGCCAGCAGCTCGACAGTTTTCACAGATACGCAGTATTTT; cdr3_aa: CASSSTVFTDTQYF
v_call: TRBV4-1; j_call: TRBJ2-7; d_call: NA; clone_size: few; cdr3_nt: TGCGCCAGCAGCCAACGGCAGGCATCCTACGAGCAGTACTTC; cdr3_aa: CASSQRQASYEQYF
v_call: TRBV18; j_call: TRBJ1-5; d_call: NA; clone_size: few; cdr3_nt: TGTGCCAGCTCACCAGATAACAGGGTGGGCAATCAGCCCCAGCATTTT; cdr3_aa: CASSPDNRVGNQPQHF
v_call: TRBV30; j_call: TRBJ2-1; d_call: TRBD1; clone_size: NA; cdr3_nt: TGTGCCTGGGGGACAGGGCCTTACAATGAGCAGTTCTTC; cdr3_aa: CAWGTGPYNEQFF
v_call: TRBV18; j_call: TRBJ2-2; d_call: TRBD1; clone_size: NA; cdr3_nt: TGTGCCAGCTCACCCAGTCTAAGCCAGGGGGCTTCGAACACCGGGGAGCTGTTTTTT; cdr3_aa: CASSPSLSQGASNTGELFF
v_call: TRBV3-1; j_call: TRBJ2-1; d_call: NA; clone_size: many; cdr3_nt: TGTGCCAGCAGCCAAGATCTAGGGACAACCTACAATGAGCAGTTCTTC; cdr3_aa: CASSQDLGTTYNEQFF
v_call: TRBV20-1; j_call: TRBJ1-5; d_call: NA; clone_size: NA; cdr3_nt: TGCAGTGCTAGACCAGGGGCTATTCACTCCTATAGCAATCAGCCCCAGCATTTT; cdr3_aa: CSARPGAIHSYSNQPQHF
v_call: TRBV7-9; j_call: TRBJ2-1; d_call: NA; clone_size: many; cdr3_nt: TGTGCCAGCAGCTTTAGTGTCCACACCCCCAATGAGCAGTTCTTC; cdr3_aa: CASSFSVHTPNEQFF
v_call: TRBV9; j_call: TRBJ2-7; d_call: TRBD2; clone_size: NA; cdr3_nt: TGTGCCAGCAGCGTCGCGGGAGGGCCTTATTACGAGCAGTACTTC; cdr3_aa: CASSVAGGPYYEQYF
v_call: TRBV7-9; j_call: TRBJ2-7; d_call: NA; clone_size: many; cdr3_nt: TGTGCCAGCAGCCCCGGCCAACCTCTTAGGGTCGAGCAGTACTTC; cdr3_aa: CASSPGQPLRVEQYF
v_call: TRBV4-1; j_call: TRBJ2-4; d_call: NA; clone_size: many; cdr3_nt: TGCGCCAGCAGCCAGGAGGGGACGGACATTCAGTACTTC; cdr3_aa: CASSQEGTDIQYF
v_call: TRBV4-1; j_call: TRBJ2-5; d_call: TRBD2; clone_size: NA; cdr3_nt: TGCGCCAGCAGCCAAGATCTTCTTACGTGGCTAGCGGGAGGAGAGACCCAGTACTTC; cdr3_aa: CASSQDLLTWLAGGETQYF
v_call: TRBV12-3/TRBV12-4; j_call: TRBJ2-1; d_call: NA; clone_size: many; cdr3_nt: TGTGCCAGCAGTTTGGGGGATGGTGAGCAGTTCTTC; cdr3_aa: CASSLGDGEQFF
v_call: TRBV20-1; j_call: TRBJ1-5; d_call: TRBD1; clone_size: NA; cdr3_nt: TGCAGTGCTGGACAGGAATTTGGCAATCAGCCCCAGCATTTT; cdr3_aa: CSAGQEFGNQPQHF
v_call: TRBV10-2; j_call: TRBJ1-2; d_call: NA; clone_size: few; cdr3_nt: TGCGCCAGCTGGCTACAGGGCTCAAACTATGGCTACACCTTC; cdr3_aa: CASWLQGSNYGYTF
v_call: TRBV12-3/TRBV12-4; j_call: TRBJ2-3; d_call: NA; clone_size: many; cdr3_nt: TGTGCCAGCAGTGTTTTCGACGGAACGCAGTATTTT; cdr3_aa: CASSVFDGTQYF
v_call: TRBV7-9; j_call: TRBJ2-5; d_call: NA; clone_size: many; cdr3_nt: TGTGCCACCGTCCGAGGGGCTCGGGAGACCCAGTACTTC; cdr3_aa: CATVRGARETQYF
v_call: TRBV6-5; j_call: TRBJ2-2; d_call: NA; clone_size: many; cdr3_nt: TGTGCCAGCAGTTATTTCGTAGACACCGGGGAGCTGTTTTTT; cdr3_aa: CASSYFVDTGELFF
v_call: TRBV6-2/TRBV6-3; j_call: TRBJ1-1; d_call: NA; clone_size: many; cdr3_nt: TGTGCCAGCAGTTACTCTCTTATAGACACTGAAGCTTTCTTT; cdr3_aa: CASSYSLIDTEAFF
v_call: TRBV28; j_call: TRBJ2-5; d_call: NA; clone_size: many; cdr3_nt: TGTGCCAGCACACTTGTGGGCAGGGATGAGACCCAGTACTTC; cdr3_aa: CASTLVGRDETQYF
v_call: TRBV21-1; j_call: TRBJ2-7; d_call: NA; clone_size: many; cdr3_nt: TGTGCCAGCAGCAAAGGGCTCCTCTACGAGCAGTACTTC; cdr3_aa: CASSKGLLYEQYF